Listed below are T cell receptor beta chains from one sample, sequenced in a study of blood T cells in healthy people across ages. One entry per CDR3 protein, called by TCRdb with MiXCR from the 5' RACE reads. Here the sample spans roughly 1.7 million distinct CDR3 sequences, about 35% being singletons. Sequencing input: blood. The receptors originated from a woman aged 25 to 45 in good health. The CDR3 runs from the conserved cysteine through the conserved F or W. D genes are given only for firm matches. Size tells how often a clone was seen (once, few, many) or the class of an expanded clone, and some rows leave it out.

NA	TRBV5-1	NA	TRBJ2-5	TGCGCCAGCAGCCGGTTGGGGAGCTACCAAGAGACCCAGTACTTC	CASSRLGSYQETQYF
NA	TRBV5-6	NA	TRBJ1-2	TGTGCCAGCAGCTTGCGGGGGCGCGGCTATGGCTACACCTTC	CASSLRGRGYGYTF
NA	TRBV3-1	NA	TRBJ1-2	TGTGCCAGCAGCCGCGGGGGAGCGAACTATGGCTACACCTTC	CASSRGGANYGYTF
NA	TRBV6-6	NA	TRBJ1-5	TGTGCCAGCAGTTATACAGACGGGAGCAATCAGCCCCAGCATTTT	CASSYTDGSNQPQHF
few	TRBV13	TRBD1	TRBJ2-1	TGTGCCAGCAGCCACAGGGGCGAGGATGAGCAGTTCTTC	CASSHRGEDEQFF
NA	TRBV6-1	TRBD1	TRBJ2-1	TGTGCCAGCAGTGAAGTTTACAGGGGAATGGTGGGCAATGAGCAGTTCTTC	CASSEVYRGMVGNEQFF
few	TRBV7-9	TRBD1	TRBJ1-6	TGTGCCAGCAGCTTAGCCGGGACAGGTCTCCACTATAATTCACCCCTCCACTTT	CASSLAGTGLHYNSPLHF
NA	TRBV13	TRBD1	TRBJ2-1	TGTGCCAGCAGCCCTGAGGGGGCGCCCCCCAGGGTGCAGTTCTTC	CASSPEGAPPRVQFF
NA	TRBV6-6	NA	TRBJ1-6	TGTGCCAGCAGTTCTACTCGGCCCGGGGCCTCACCCCTCCACTTT	CASSSTRPGASPLHF
many	TRBV3-1	NA	TRBJ2-7	TGTGCCAGCAGCCAAGCGGGGGGCGGGGTAGTGGGTTACGAGCAGTACTTC	CASSQAGGGVVGYEQYF
NA	TRBV14	NA	TRBJ2-7	TGTGCCAGCAGCCAAGATGCGGTCCACGAGCAGTACTTC	CASSQDAVHEQYF
few	TRBV20-1	TRBD2	TRBJ2-5	TGCAGTGGGGCGGGGGGTAGTCTAGAGACCCAGTACTTC	CSGAGGSLETQYF
few	TRBV4-1	TRBD1	TRBJ1-2	TGCGCCAGCAGCCAATCAGGGACAGCCCGACTCTATGGCTACACCTTC	CASSQSGTARLYGYTF
NA	TRBV15	TRBD1	TRBJ1-5	TGTGCCACCAGCAGAGATCAAGCCAGGGGGCAGCCCCAGCATTTT	CATSRDQARGQPQHF
NA	TRBV28	NA	TRBJ2-1	TGTGCCAGCAGTTTACGGGGTGGACTCATCTACAATGAGCAGTTCTTC	CASSLRGGLIYNEQFF
many	TRBV4-1	NA	TRBJ1-1	TGCGCCAGCAGCCATCTACAGGGAAGAACTGAAGCTTTCTTT	CASSHLQGRTEAFF
NA	TRBV3-1	NA	TRBJ2-1	TGTGCCAGCAGCCAAGAAAGCGGAGCGCTCCTACGGGAGCAGTTCTTC	CASSQESGALLREQFF
once	TRBV19	NA	TRBJ1-1	TGTGCCAGTAAAGTGGAGAGTTTCAACACTGAAGCTTTCTTT	CASKVESFNTEAFF
NA	TRBV5-6	TRBD2	TRBJ2-5	TGTGCCAGCAGCTTGGGTCATAGCGGGGGGGAGACCCAGTACTTC	CASSLGHSGGETQYF
NA	TRBV6-1	TRBD1	TRBJ2-1	TGTGCCAGCAGTGGACAGGGATTAGATCGAAGGCAGTTCTTC	CASSGQGLDRRQFF
few	TRBV7-8	TRBD2	TRBJ2-7	TGTGCCAGCAGCTCCCTCCCCGATAGCGGGACCTACGAGCAGTACTTC	CASSSLPDSGTYEQYF
NA	TRBV30	NA	TRBJ2-1	TGTGCCTGGAGTCTGTTAGCGGTAACCAATGAGCAGTTCTTC	CAWSLLAVTNEQFF
NA	TRBV7-9	NA	TRBJ1-1	TGTGCCAGCAGCCCCGACAGTTATGAAGCTTTCTTT	CASSPDSYEAFF
NA	TRBV7-3	NA	TRBJ2-7	TGTGCCAGCAGCCCGGACACTAGCCCGATCTACGAGCAGTACTTC	CASSPDTSPIYEQYF
NA	TRBV10-3	TRBD1	TRBJ2-7	TGTGCCATCAACGACATATTGGACAGGGCCGAGCAGTACTTC	CAINDILDRAEQYF
NA	TRBV7-3	NA	TRBJ1-2	TGTGCCAGCAGCGAGCCAGGGATGGAAGGCTACACCTTC	CASSEPGMEGYTF
few	TRBV20-1	TRBD2	TRBJ2-3	TGCAGTGCTACGCGGGAGCGGGGTGTGATAGATACGCAGTATTTT	CSATRERGVIDTQYF
few	TRBV28	NA	TRBJ1-2	TGTGCCAGCAGTGATCCTTCTGACATGTATGGCTACACCTTC	CASSDPSDMYGYTF